One and the same sample provided the 4 T cell receptor beta chains below, sequenced in a study of cytomegalovirus exposure and HLA in healthy donors. The primer mix had 60 Vbeta and 13 Jbeta primers. The data were produced by immunoSEQ multiplex PCR, yet TCRdb's version contains in-frame clones alone and is incomplete. Among 90,000 to 120,000 clones listed, roughly 84% were seen once. The sequenced material came from PBMCs. These receptors all come from a young woman in good health and CMV-seronegative.

The rearrangement links TRBV28 to TRBJ2-7; a possible D gene is TRBD1 (6 bases). The V end was cut by 4 bases, the J end by 0 bases, with 16 bases between. The CDR3 contains 16 residues. Per the germline V gene, CDR1 is MDHEN and CDR2 is SYDVKM. The CDR3 region has the DNA TGTGCCAGCAGTTCCCTCTACAGGGTTCGCTCCTACGAGCAGTACTTC. Residues: CASSSLYRVRSYEQYF. Based on the CDR3 plus reference TRBV28 and TRBJ2-7, the full variable domain is DVKVTQSSRYLVKRTGEKVFLECVQDMDHENMFWYRQDPGLGLRLIYFSYDVKMKEKGDIPEGYSVSREKKERFSLILESASTNQTSMYLCASSSLYRVRSYEQYFGPGTRLTVT.

V usage is TRBV10-2 and J usage is TRBJ2-7, with 7 bases matching TRBD1. Germline CDR1 is WSHSY and CDR2 is SAAADI. The CDR3 consists of 14 residues. J was trimmed by 5 bases and V by 7 bases; bases with no gene match: 11. As DNA, the CDR3 is TGCGCCAGCAATTCACGGACAGGTTTACACGAGCAGTACTTC. It encodes CASNSRTGLHEQYF.

The V and J genes are TRBV25-1 and TRBJ1-6, with no clear D. The CDR3 has 18 amino acids. Trimming removed 0 bases from V and 7 bases from J, with 19 bases in between. Germline V CDR1 and CDR2: MGHDK, SYGVNS. Here the CDR3 reads CASSEYSYARQRNSPLHF. The CDR3 DNA reads as TGTGCCAGCAGTGAATATAGCTACGCCCGGCAGAGGAATTCACCCCTCCACTTT.

V is TRBV11-2 and J is TRBJ2-2; 7 bases match TRBD1. The germline CDR1 and CDR2 sequences are SGHAT and FQNNGV. The CDR3 sequence is 15 residues long. The junction had 4 bases not matched to a gene; V was cut back by 2 bases and J by 4 bases. The CDR3 protein is CASSLRGQGTGELFF. DNA of the CDR3: TGTGCCAGCAGCTTAAGGGGGCAAGGCACCGGGGAGCTGTTTTTT.